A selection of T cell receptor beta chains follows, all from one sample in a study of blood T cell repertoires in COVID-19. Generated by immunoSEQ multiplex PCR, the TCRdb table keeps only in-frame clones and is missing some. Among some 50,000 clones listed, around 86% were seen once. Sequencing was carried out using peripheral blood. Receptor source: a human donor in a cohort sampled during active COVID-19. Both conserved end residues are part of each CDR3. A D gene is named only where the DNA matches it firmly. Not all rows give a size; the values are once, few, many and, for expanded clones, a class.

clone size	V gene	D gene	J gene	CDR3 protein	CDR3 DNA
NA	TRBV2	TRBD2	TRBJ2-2	CASSGYGLDSTGELFF	TGTGCCAGCAGTGGCTACGGACTAGATAGCACCGGGGAGCTGTTTTTT
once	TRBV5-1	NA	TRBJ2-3	CASSLGATGTDTQYF	TGCGCCAGCAGCTTGGGCGCCACGGGCACAGATACGCAGTATTTT
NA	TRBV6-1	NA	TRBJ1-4	CASSEPGATNEKLFF	TGTGCCAGCAGTGAGCCGGGTGCAACTAATGAAAAACTGTTTTTT
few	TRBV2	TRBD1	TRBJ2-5	CASTTRQGRRETQYF	TGTGCCAGTACTACCCGACAGGGTCGCAGGGAGACCCAGTACTTC
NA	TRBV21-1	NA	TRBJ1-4	CASTKNRATGETTNEKLFF	TGTGCCAGCACCAAGAATAGGGCGACAGGTGAAACAACTAATGAAAAACTGTTTTTT
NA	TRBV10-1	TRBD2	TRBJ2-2	CADCGSGTSGEGAGELFF	TGCGCCGATTGCGGATCCGGGACTAGCGGGGAAGGGGCCGGGGAGCTGTTTTTT
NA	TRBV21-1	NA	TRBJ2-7	CASSKAELAGGDSYEQYF	TGTGCCAGCAGCAAAGCGGAACTAGCGGGAGGCGACTCCTACGAGCAGTACTTC
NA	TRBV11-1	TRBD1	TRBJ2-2	CASRRGQGVVGELFF	TGTGCCAGCCGACGGGGACAGGGGGTTGTCGGGGAGCTGTTTTTT
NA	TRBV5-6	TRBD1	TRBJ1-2	CASNPFGAQGADGYTF	TGTGCCAGCAACCCTTTTGGGGCCCAGGGGGCGGATGGCTACACCTTC
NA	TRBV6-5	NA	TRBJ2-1	CASSLWRSAYNEQFF	TGTGCCAGCAGCCTATGGCGGTCTGCATACAATGAGCAGTTCTTC
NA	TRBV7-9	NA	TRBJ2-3	CASSLSGVTDTQYF	TGTGCCAGTAGCTTATCCGGGGTCACAGATACGCAGTATTTT
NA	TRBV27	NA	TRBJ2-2	CASSLRGRPNTGELFF	TGTGCCAGCAGCCTCAGGGGGAGGCCGAACACCGGGGAGCTGTTTTTT
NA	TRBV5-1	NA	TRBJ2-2	CASSLGNGELFF	TGCGCCAGCAGCTTGGGTAACGGGGAGCTGTTTTTT
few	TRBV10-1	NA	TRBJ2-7	CASSESGRADYEQYF	TGCGCCAGCAGTGAGTCGGGCAGGGCCGACTACGAGCAGTACTTC
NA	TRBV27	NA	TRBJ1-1	CASSPPRGGRTEAFF	TGTGCCAGCAGTCCCCCTCGGGGGGGGAGGACTGAAGCTTTCTTT
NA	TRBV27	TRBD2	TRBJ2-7	CASSRTSGISGYEQYF	TGTGCCAGCAGTCGGACTAGCGGGATATCCGGCTACGAGCAGTACTTC
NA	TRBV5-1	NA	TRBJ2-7	CASSLWVATSEQYF	TGCGCCAGCAGCTTATGGGTAGCGACGAGCGAGCAGTACTTC
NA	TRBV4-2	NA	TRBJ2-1	CASSQEGREQFF	TGTGCCAGCAGCCAAGAGGGGCGGGAGCAGTTCTTC
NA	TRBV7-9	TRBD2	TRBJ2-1	CASSPGTRSEQFF	TGTGCCAGCAGTCCCGGGACTAGAAGTGAGCAGTTCTTC
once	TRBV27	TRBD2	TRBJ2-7	CASRNKPSGRGGEQYF	TGTGCCAGCAGGAACAAACCGAGCGGGAGGGGGGGCGAGCAGTACTTC
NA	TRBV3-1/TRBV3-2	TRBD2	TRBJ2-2	CASSQDWLAGNTGELFF	TGTGCCAGCAGCCAAGATTGGCTAGCGGGAAACACCGGGGAGCTGTTTTTT
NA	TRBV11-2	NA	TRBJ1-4	CASSLTTAGKLFF	TGTGCCAGCAGCTTGACGACCGCGGGAAAACTGTTTTTT
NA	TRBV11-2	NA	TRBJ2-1	CASSLGHYNEQFF	TGTGCCAGCAGCTTAGGGCACTACAATGAGCAGTTCTTC
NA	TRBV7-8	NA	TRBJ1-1	CASSPHTDNTEAFF	TGTGCCAGCAGCCCCCATACAGATAACACTGAAGCTTTCTTT
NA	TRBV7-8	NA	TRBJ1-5	CASSPLRQARQPQHF	TGTGCCAGCAGCCCGCTGAGACAGGCTCGACAGCCCCAGCATTTT
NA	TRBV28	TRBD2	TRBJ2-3	CASGTSGSTDTQYF	TGTGCCAGCGGGACTAGCGGGAGCACAGATACGCAGTATTTT
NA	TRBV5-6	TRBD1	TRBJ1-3	CASSLASQGQRLGNTIYF	TGTGCCAGCAGCTTGGCCTCTCAGGGACAGCGTCTGGGAAACACCATATATTTT
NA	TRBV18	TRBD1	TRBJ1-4	CASSPGGRDRKLFF	TGTGCCAGCTCACCCGGCGGCAGGGACAGAAAACTGTTTTTT
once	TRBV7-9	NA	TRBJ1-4	CASSGRGRGNEKLFF	TGTGCCAGCAGCGGGAGGGGAAGAGGGAATGAAAAACTGTTTTTT
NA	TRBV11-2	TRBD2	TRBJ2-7	CASSLEISGRGYEQYF	TGTGCCAGCAGCTTAGAGATTAGCGGGAGGGGCTACGAGCAGTACTTC
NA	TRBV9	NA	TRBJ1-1	CASSGDKGLSEAFF	TGTGCCAGCAGCGGGGACAAGGGTCTGTCTGAAGCTTTCTTT
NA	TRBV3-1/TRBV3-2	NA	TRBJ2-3	CASSHHRLGASTDTQYF	TGTGCCAGCAGCCACCATAGGCTAGGGGCCAGCACAGATACGCAGTATTTT
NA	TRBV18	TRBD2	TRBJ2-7	CASSPETSGRGEQYF	TGTGCCAGCTCACCCGAGACTAGCGGGAGGGGCGAGCAGTACTTC
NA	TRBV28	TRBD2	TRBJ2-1	CASSLTAGGTYNEQFF	TGTGCCAGCAGCCTAACAGCGGGAGGCACCTACAATGAGCAGTTCTTC
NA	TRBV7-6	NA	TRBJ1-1	CASSSGANTEAFF	TGTGCCAGCAGCAGCGGGGCAAACACTGAAGCTTTCTTT
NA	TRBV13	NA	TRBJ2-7	CASSFGGNYEQYF	TGTGCCAGCAGCTTTGGGGGCAACTACGAGCAGTACTTC
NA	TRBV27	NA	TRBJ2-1	CASSPAGTLDNEQFF	TGTGCCAGCAGCCCCGCCGGGACTTTAGACAATGAGCAGTTCTTC
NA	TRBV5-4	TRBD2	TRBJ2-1	CASSPGGGRYNEQFF	TGTGCCAGCAGCCCTGGGGGGGGGAGATACAATGAGCAGTTCTTC
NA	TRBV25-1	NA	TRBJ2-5	CASSLSGEPQETQYF	TGTGCCAGCAGTCTTTCGGGGGAACCACAAGAGACCCAGTACTTC
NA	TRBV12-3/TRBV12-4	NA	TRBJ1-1	CASSFVENTEAFF	TGTGCCAGCAGTTTTGTAGAGAACACTGAAGCTTTCTTT
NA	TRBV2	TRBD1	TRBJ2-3	CASRRTGRTDTQYF	TGTGCCAGCAGGAGGACAGGTCGCACAGATACGCAGTATTTT
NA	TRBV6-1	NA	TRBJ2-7	CASSEQGITGEQYF	TGTGCCAGCAGTGAACAGGGGATAACAGGCGAGCAGTACTTC
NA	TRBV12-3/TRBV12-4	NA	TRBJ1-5	CASAGGQDQPQHF	TGTGCCAGCGCGGGAGGCCAAGATCAGCCCCAGCATTTT
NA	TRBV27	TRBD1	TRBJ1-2	CASSLGSGTGWGYTF	TGTGCCAGCAGTTTGGGATCCGGGACAGGCTGGGGCTACACCTTC
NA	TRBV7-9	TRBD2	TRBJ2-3	CASSFGGSTSTDTQYF	TGTGCCAGCAGCTTCGGGGGGTCAACTAGCACAGATACGCAGTATTTT
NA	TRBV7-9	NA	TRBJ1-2	CASRATGSYGYTF	TGTGCCAGCAGAGCAACAGGGAGCTATGGCTACACCTTC
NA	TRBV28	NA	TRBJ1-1	CASRPRAQEAFF	TGTGCCAGCAGGCCCCGTGCCCAGGAAGCTTTCTTT
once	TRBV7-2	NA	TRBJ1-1	CASGIQGTEAFF	TGTGCCAGTGGGATTCAGGGCACTGAAGCTTTCTTT
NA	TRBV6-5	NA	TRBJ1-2	CASILWEGAGYGYTF	TGTGCCAGCATCCTATGGGAGGGCGCAGGCTATGGCTACACCTTC
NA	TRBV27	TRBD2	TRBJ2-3	CASSLQGLQSTDTQYF	TGTGCCAGCAGTTTACAGGGACTACAAAGCACAGATACGCAGTATTTT
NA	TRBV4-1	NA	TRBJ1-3	CASSRAGASGNTIYF	TGCGCCAGCAGTCGGGCGGGAGCCTCTGGAAACACCATATATTTT
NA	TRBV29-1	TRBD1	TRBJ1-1	CSGLRGPGTEAFF	TGCAGCGGGCTGAGGGGGCCGGGGACTGAAGCTTTCTTT
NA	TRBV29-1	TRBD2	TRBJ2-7	CSAVTSGAYEQYF	TGCAGCGCTGTCACTAGCGGGGCCTACGAGCAGTACTTC